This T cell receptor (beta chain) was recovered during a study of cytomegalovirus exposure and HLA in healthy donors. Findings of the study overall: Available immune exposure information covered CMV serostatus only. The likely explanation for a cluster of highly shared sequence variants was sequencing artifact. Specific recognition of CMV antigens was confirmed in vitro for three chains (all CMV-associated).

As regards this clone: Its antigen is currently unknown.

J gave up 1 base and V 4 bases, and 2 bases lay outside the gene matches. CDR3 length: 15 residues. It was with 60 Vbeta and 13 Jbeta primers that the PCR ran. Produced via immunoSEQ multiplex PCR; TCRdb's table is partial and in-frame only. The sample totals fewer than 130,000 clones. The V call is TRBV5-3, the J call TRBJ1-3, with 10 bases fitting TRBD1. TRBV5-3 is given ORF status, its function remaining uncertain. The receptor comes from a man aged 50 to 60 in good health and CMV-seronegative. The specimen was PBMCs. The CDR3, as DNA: TGTGCCAGAAGCGGGGGACAGGGGTCTGGAAACACCATATATTTT. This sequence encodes CARSGGQGSGNTIYF.